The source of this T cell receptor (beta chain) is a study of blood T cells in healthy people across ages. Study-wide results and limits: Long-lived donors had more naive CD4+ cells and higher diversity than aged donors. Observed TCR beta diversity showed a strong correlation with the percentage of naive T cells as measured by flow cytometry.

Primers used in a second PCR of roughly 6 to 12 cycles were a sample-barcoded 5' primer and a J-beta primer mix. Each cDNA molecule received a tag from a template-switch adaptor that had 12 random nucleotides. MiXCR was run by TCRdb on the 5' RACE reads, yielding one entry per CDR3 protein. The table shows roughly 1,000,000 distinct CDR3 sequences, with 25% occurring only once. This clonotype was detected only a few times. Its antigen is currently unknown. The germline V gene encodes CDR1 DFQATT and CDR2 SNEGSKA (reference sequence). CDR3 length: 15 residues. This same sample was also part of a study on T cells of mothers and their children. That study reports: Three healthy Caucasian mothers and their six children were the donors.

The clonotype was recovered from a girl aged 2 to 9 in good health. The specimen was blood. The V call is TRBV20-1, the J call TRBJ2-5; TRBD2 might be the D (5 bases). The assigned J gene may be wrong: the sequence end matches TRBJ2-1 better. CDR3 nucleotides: TGCAGTGCTAGTCCCCTAGCTCCCCTCTACAATGAGCAGTTCTTC. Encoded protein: CSASPLAPLYNEQFF.